The 27 T cell receptor beta chains listed next were all sequenced from one sample in a study of shared clonotypes between healthy human individuals. Profiling relied on immunoSEQ multiplex PCR, and the TCRdb table lists in-frame clones only, not all of them. Of roughly 720,000 clones in the sample, about 90% are singletons; the top ten hold 34%. Specimen: memory CD8+ T cells from PBMCs. The subset was: CD45RO+ cells pooled with CCR7-negative TemRA cells. The receptors were sampled from a man between 18 and 29 years old in good health. Some clones in this sample may be carry-over from other donors' samples.

The chain couples TRBV7-9 to TRBJ1-1; unclear D gene. The CDR3 totals 14 residues. CDR1 and CDR2 (germline): SEHNR, FQNEAQ (reference sequence). Trimming shortened V by 4 bases and J by 2 bases, and 11 bases separated the two germline ends. Written as DNA, the CDR3 is TGTGCCAGCAGCTCCACAAACAGAAACACTGAAGCTTTCTTT. As protein: CASSSTNRNTEAFF.

Points on this clone: Other DNA sequences in the sample encode the same CDR3. This chain uses TRBV7-9 with TRBJ1-1; 8 bases line up with TRBD1. Germline values: CDR1 SEHNR, CDR2 FQNEAQ (reference sequence). The V and J ends lost 5 bases and 1 base, in that order; junction bases with no gene match: 3. CDR3 length: 14 residues. CDR3 sequence: CASSLGQGNTEAFF. The CDR3 DNA reads as TGTGCCAGCAGCCTAGGACAGGGGAACACTGAAGCTTTCTTT.

The V call is TRBV7-6, the J call TRBJ2-2; TRBD1 aligns across 8 bases. CDR1 SGHVS and CDR2 FNYEAQ come from the germline V gene. V lost 4 bases and J lost 8; bases outside the gene matches: 9. CDR3 length: 15 amino acids. This CDR3 is CASSSRTGTLGELFF. CDR3 bases: TGTGCCAGCAGCTCGAGGACAGGGACCTTGGGGGAGCTGTTTTTT.

The V gene is TRBV9, the J gene TRBJ2-7, with 11 bases matching TRBD1. The V segment lost 4 bases and the J segment 0 bases; nucleotides outside the gene matches: 6. The CDR3 spans 16 residues. Germline values: CDR1 SGDLS, CDR2 YYNGEE. This chain's CDR3 is CASSPRGTGGSYEQYF. In nucleotides, the CDR3 is TGTGCCAGCAGCCCTCGGGGGACAGGGGGCTCCTACGAGCAGTACTTC. Supplemented by reference TRBV9 and TRBJ2-7, the full variable domain reads DSGVTQTPKHLITATGQRVTLRCSPRSGDLSVYWYQQSLDQGLQFLIQYYNGEERAKGNILERFSAQQFPDLHSELNLSSLELGDSALYFCASSPRGTGGSYEQYFGPGTRLTVT.

The chain combines TRBV14 with TRBJ1-5; D is uncertain. V lost 4 bases and J 5 bases, leaving 15 bases between the germline ends. Germline values: CDR1 SGHDN, CDR2 FVKESK. The CDR3 length is 15 residues. CDR3 DNA: TGTGCCAGCAGCCCCTTCGGGGAGCGCGATCAGCCCCAGCATTTT. This encodes CASSPFGERDQPQHF.

This sequence joins TRBV9 and TRBJ1-3; no firm D call. V lost 0 bases and J lost 2, with 6 bases in between. The CDR3 has 14 amino acids. From germline, CDR1 is SGDLS and CDR2 YYNGEE. The CDR3 DNA sequence: TGTGCCAGCAGCGTAGTGCCAGCTGGAAACACCATATATTTT. This encodes CASSVVPAGNTIYF.

The genes are TRBV6-5 and TRBJ2-7; 7 nucleotides agree with TRBD2. Trimming removed 10 bases from V and 5 bases from J; junction bases left unmatched: 8. From germline, CDR1 is MNHEY and CDR2 SVGAGI. This CDR3 has 12 residues. The CDR3 DNA follows: TGTGCCACCCGGACTAGGGCGAACGAGCAGTACTTC. This codes for CATRTRANEQYF.

This clone appeared once. A far larger clone is one base from this, pointing to a likely read error. Other nucleotide sequences from this sample produce the same CDR3. The rearrangement uses TRBV7-3 and TRBJ2-7, with 8 bases that match TRBD1. V lost 5 bases and J lost 0; bases outside the gene matches: 6. Looked up from germline, CDR1 is SGHTA and CDR2 is FQGTGA. The length of the CDR3 is 15 residues. CDR3 protein: CASSQGAGPSYEQYF. Written as DNA, the CDR3 is TGTGCCAGCAGCCAGGGGGCGGGACCCTCCTACGAGCAGTACTTC.

As regards this clone: The sample contains more than one DNA sequence encoding this CDR3. The V and J genes are TRBV27 and TRBJ2-7, with 8 bases fitting TRBD1. This CDR3 is built from 13 residues. Unmatched junction bases numbered 9, after V lost 11 bases and J lost 3 bases. Germline CDR1 MNHEY, CDR2 SMNVEV (reference sequence). The chain's CDR3 is CASGQGRSYEQYF. The CDR3 DNA reads as TGTGCCTCTGGACAGGGTCGGAGCTACGAGCAGTACTTC.

The chain is built from TRBV11-2 and TRBJ2-2, with D possibly being TRBD2 (6 bases). Looked up from germline, CDR1 is SGHAT and CDR2 is FQNNGV. This CDR3 has 18 residues. V lost 3 bases and J 5 bases, leaving 22 bases between the germline ends. The CDR3 is CASSFPITGGLRTGELFF. CDR3 DNA sequence: TGTGCCAGCAGCTTTCCCATTACTGGGGGACTTCGGACCGGGGAGCTGTTTTTT.

The chain couples TRBV28 to TRBJ2-7; D is unresolved. This CDR3 is built from 14 residues. V was pared by 2 bases and J by 3 bases, with 11 bases between. Looked up from germline, CDR1 is MDHEN and CDR2 is SYDVKM. The CDR3 DNA reads TGTGCCAGCAGTTTAAGGCGGAGAGGCTACGAGCAGTACTTC. It encodes CASSLRRRGYEQYF.

V usage is TRBV7-9 and J usage is TRBJ2-5; no reliable D call. The CDR3 contains 16 residues. Trimming cost V 5 bases and J 0 bases, with 16 bases left between them. The germline gives CDR1 SEHNR, CDR2 FQNEAQ (reference sequence). CDR3 in DNA: TGTGCCAGCAGCCCGCCGGACGAGGTAGACCAAGAGACCCAGTACTTC. It codes for CASSPPDEVDQETQYF.

V gene TRBV7-3 combines with J gene TRBJ2-6; TRBD1 is a possible D gene (5 bases). The CDR3 loop spans 17 amino acids. Trimming left V 4 bases short and J 0 bases short, with 13 bases between. From germline, CDR1 is SGHTA and CDR2 FQGTGA. As DNA, the CDR3 is TGTGCCAGCAGCTCTAGACAGATTTTCTCTGGGGCCAACGTCCTGACTTTC. As protein: CASSSRQIFSGANVLTF.

This clone has just one count. J is TRBJ2-4 and V is TRBV7-9; D possibly corresponds to TRBD2 (6 bases). The CDR3 sequence is 16 residues long. V lost 1 base and J lost 0, with 10 bases in between. CDR1 and CDR2 (germline): SEHNR, FQNEAQ (reference sequence). The CDR3 loop reads CASSLVLAPAKNIQYF. The DNA for the CDR3 is TGTGCCAGCAGCTTAGTCCTAGCGCCAGCCAAAAACATTCAGTACTTC.

The rearrangement joins TRBV5-4 to TRBJ1-1; D remains unclear. The CDR3 extends over 15 amino acids. Germline V gene sequence: CDR1 SGHNT, CDR2 YYREEE (reference sequence). V was shortened by 4 bases and J by 1 base, with 14 bases between the two germline ends. The DNA for the CDR3 is TGTGCCAGCAGCGAAGACCGGGCCCAGAACACTGAAGCTTTCTTT. Its translation: CASSEDRAQNTEAFF.

The rearrangement links TRBV27 to TRBJ2-3; 9 bases align to TRBD2. CDR1 and CDR2 (germline): MNHEY, SMNVEV (reference sequence). CDR3 length: 17 residues. With V trimmed by 7 bases and J by 1 base, 12 bases remained unmatched. The CDR3 loop reads CASTLIAGDGGTDTQYF. In nucleotides, the CDR3 is TGTGCCAGCACTCTAATAGCGGGAGATGGGGGCACAGATACGCAGTATTTT.

The chain carries TRBV6-5 and TRBJ2-5; the D gene is possibly TRBD1 (5 bases). There are 14 residues in the CDR3. Trimming cost V 2 bases and J 2 bases, with 9 bases left between them. CDR1 is MNHEY and CDR2 is SVGAGI in the germline V gene. For the CDR3, the DNA is TGTGCCAGCAGTTACAGGACAAATCAAGAGACCCAGTACTTC. This encodes CASSYRTNQETQYF.

This clone was seen once. DNA of the CDR3: TGTGCCAGCAGCGAGGGGACTAGCCCCGGATACGAGCAGTACTTC. Amino acid sequence: CASSEGTSPGYEQYF. The V and J genes are TRBV7-9 and TRBJ2-7; 9 bases map to TRBD2. Trimming cost V 5 bases and J 4 bases; bases outside gene matches: 9. CDR1 and CDR2 (germline): SEHNR, FQNEAQ (reference sequence). CDR3 length equals 15 residues.

The chain links TRBV14 to TRBJ1-2; D is unclear. V was shortened by 0 bases and J by 5 bases, with 10 bases between the two germline ends. Germline V gives CDR1 SGHDN, CDR2 FVKESK. This CDR3 is built from 14 residues. For the CDR3, the DNA is TGTGCCAGCAGCCAAGATAAGGGTCCGTATGGCTACACCTTC. Translated, it gives CASSQDKGPYGYTF.

The chain employs TRBV28 and TRBJ1-1, with 9 bases matching TRBD1. CDR1 and CDR2 (germline): MDHEN, SYDVKM. With 3 bases clipped from V and 4 bases from J, the junction kept 6 bases outside the gene matches. There are 15 residues in the CDR3. CDR3 region: CASSLGGTGTTEAFF. The CDR3 bases are TGTGCCAGCAGTTTGGGAGGGACAGGGACCACTGAAGCTTTCTTT.

The chain joins TRBV4-1 to TRBJ2-1, with TRBD1 as a possible D gene (6 bases). CDR1 and CDR2 (germline): MGHRA, YSYEKL. Deletions cut 3 bases from V and 10 bases from J, with 16 bases between. The CDR3 loop spans 14 amino acids. The CDR3 sequence is CASSHGGRVNEQFF. The CDR3 DNA sequence: TGCGCCAGCAGCCATGGGGGCAGGGTAAACGAGCAGTTCTTC.

This chain joins TRBV27 and TRBJ1-2; D not resolved. Germline CDR1 MNHEY, CDR2 SMNVEV (reference sequence). V was cut by 0 bases and J by 4 bases, with 12 bases left in between. The CDR3 runs 15 residues. Here the CDR3 reads CASSLSRRPSYGYTF. The DNA of the CDR3 is TGTGCCAGCAGTTTATCTCGCAGGCCTAGCTATGGCTACACCTTC.

This sequence joins TRBV6-5 and TRBJ1-1, with 9 bases aligning to TRBD1. V was pared by 3 bases and J by 3 bases, with 8 bases of the junction left unmatched. CDR3 length: 16 amino acids. Per germline, CDR1 MNHEY and CDR2 SVGAGI. CDR3 DNA sequence: TGTGCCAGCAGTTATAGTCGAGGGACAGGGCACACTGAAGCTTTCTTT. Residues: CASSYSRGTGHTEAFF.

This chain connects TRBV19 to TRBJ2-7; no definite D call. The V gene lost 0 bases and the J gene lost 3 bases, with 12 bases spanning the gap. The CDR3 spans 15 residues. CDR1 is LNHDA, CDR2 SQIVND, per germline (reference sequence). The CDR3 reads CASSIDPTYIYEQYF. DNA for the CDR3: TGTGCCAGTAGTATAGATCCAACATATATCTACGAGCAGTACTTC.

This clone was picked up a small number of times. The chain links TRBV19 to TRBJ1-1; TRBD1 matches at 7 bases. V lost 3 bases and J lost 4; bases outside the gene matches: 8. Per the germline V gene, CDR1 is LNHDA and CDR2 is SQIVND (reference sequence). This CDR3 is built from 15 residues. The CDR3: CASSIWVQGPTEAFF. The DNA of the CDR3 is TGTGCCAGTAGTATTTGGGTACAGGGGCCCACTGAAGCTTTCTTT.

The chain has TRBV5-5 and TRBJ2-7, with 12 bases identical to TRBD2. Per germline, CDR1 SGHKS and CDR2 YYEKEE (reference sequence). Trimming removed 4 bases from V and 1 base from J; junction bases left unmatched: 3. The CDR3 consists of 15 residues. CDR3 in amino acids: CASSEGLAGSYEQYF. The CDR3 bases are TGTGCCAGCAGCGAAGGACTAGCGGGGTCCTACGAGCAGTACTTC.

This rearrangement joins TRBV10-2 to TRBJ2-1; 10 bases match TRBD2. In germline, CDR1 is WSHSY, CDR2 SAAADI. The junction had 10 bases not matched to a gene; V was cut back by 4 bases and J by 16 bases. CDR3 size: 13 residues. The CDR3 nucleotides are TGCGCCAGCAGTGTGGAAGCGGGAGGGTCTGGATTCTTC. Translating gives CASSVEAGGSGFF.